One sample yielded the 28 T cell receptor beta chains listed below, sequenced in a study of shared clonotypes between healthy human individuals. Profiled with immunoSEQ multiplex PCR; TCRdb holds only in-frame clones, not every one. Here the sample spans about 460,000 clones, around 77% being singletons. The sequenced sample was PBMCs. The receptors come from a woman in her thirties or forties in good health. Some clones in this sample may be carry-over from other donors' samples.

This clone showed up just once. The genes are TRBV7-9 and TRBJ2-2; no definite D call. The V and J ends lost 11 bases and 0 bases respectively, with 10 bases between them. This CDR3 contains 13 residues. Germline lookup yields CDR1 SEHNR and CDR2 FQNEAQ (reference sequence). The DNA for the CDR3 is TGTGCCGCAGGATCTACGAACACCGGGGAGCTGTTTTTT. This encodes CAAGSTNTGELFF.

In this sample, this clone turned up a few times. The rearrangement uses TRBV14 and TRBJ2-3; no clear D gene. V lost 4 bases and J 6 bases, leaving 11 bases between the germline ends. CDR3 length: 13 amino acids. Germline assignment: CDR1 SGHDN and CDR2 FVKESK. CDR3 bases: TGTGCCAGCAGCCTCATGATAACGGATACGCAGTATTTT. Translating gives CASSLMITDTQYF. The whole variable domain, filled in from reference TRBV14 and TRBJ2-3, reads EAGVTQFPSHSVIEKGQTVTLRCDPISGHDNLYWYRRVMGKEIKFLLHFVKESKQDESGMPNNRFLAERTGGTYSTLKVQPAELEDSGVYFCASSLMITDTQYFGPGTRLTVL.

This clone showed up many times. The chain recombines TRBV30 with TRBJ2-5; 10 bases agree with TRBD2. The length of the CDR3 is 16 residues. Germline CDR1 reads GTSNPN; CDR2 reads SVGIG (reference sequence). Trimming took 1 base from V and 4 from J; bases not matched to a gene: 9. The CDR3 nucleotides read TGTGCCTGGAGTGGAGGAGCGGGAGGGCCCGGAGAGACCCAGTACTTC. As protein: CAWSGGAGGPGETQYF.

The chain carries TRBV4-1 and TRBJ1-1, with a possible D match to TRBD1 (5 bases). The CDR3 loop spans 17 amino acids. V was cut by 1 base and J by 1 base, with 16 bases left in between. Per the germline V gene, CDR1 is MGHRA and CDR2 is YSYEKL. CDR3 sequence: CASSQVIPGLTNTEAFF. In nucleotides, the CDR3 is TGCGCCAGCAGCCAAGTAATCCCAGGGTTGACGAACACTGAAGCTTTCTTT.

This clone was observed a few times. The rearrangement uses TRBV7-8 and TRBJ2-5, with TRBD1 matching over 10 bases. Germline-derived CDR1 and CDR2 are SGHVS and FQNEAQ. V dropped 5 bases and J dropped 5; count of bases not matched to a gene: 5. The CDR3 has 14 residues. DNA for the CDR3: TGTGCCAGCAGCCCGGGACAGGGGATGGAGACCCAGTACTTC. Its protein product is CASSPGQGMETQYF.

In the case of this clone: With a far larger clone one base away, a read error is the likely cause. Different DNA sequences within this sample yield the same CDR3. The J gene is TRBJ2-7, the V gene TRBV7-9; D remains ambiguous. The CDR3 totals 12 residues. Germline V gene sequence: CDR1 SEHNR, CDR2 FQNEAQ (reference sequence). CDR3 coding DNA: TGCGCCAGCAGCCCGTGGACCCCTGAGCAGTACTTC. It codes for CASSPWTPEQYF.

The V call is TRBV5-1, the J call TRBJ1-5; D is unresolved. The CDR3 contains 13 residues. Per the germline V gene, CDR1 is SGHRS and CDR2 is YFSETQ. V was cut by 0 bases and J by 6 bases, with 7 bases left in between. The CDR3 DNA reads TGCGCCAGCAGCTTGGCCGCGGGTCAGCCCCAGCATTTT. Protein: CASSLAAGQPQHF.

The count of this clone is one. The rearrangement joins TRBV18 to TRBJ1-4; D unclear. Trimming removed 1 base from V and 8 bases from J, with 14 bases in between. The CDR3 extends over 15 amino acids. The germline V gene encodes CDR1 KGHSH and CDR2 LQKENI. The CDR3 loop reads CASSPRGQDGEKLFF. CDR3 in DNA: TGTGCCAGCTCACCACGCGGGCAGGACGGGGAAAAACTGTTTTTT.

V usage is TRBV15 and J usage is TRBJ2-1; tentatively, D is TRBD1 (5 bases). CDR1 LNHNV and CDR2 YYDKDF come from the germline V gene (reference sequence). V lost 3 bases and J 5 bases, leaving 11 bases between the germline ends. The CDR3 is 14 residues long. The CDR3 sequence is CATSSDSTDNEQFF. As DNA, the CDR3 is TGTGCCACCAGCAGTGACTCGACAGACAATGAGCAGTTCTTC.

This chain connects TRBV27 to TRBJ2-5; 12 positions match TRBD2. CDR3 length: 16 residues. The trim removed 5 bases at V and 3 bases at J, leaving 7 bases unmatched. CDR1 and CDR2 (germline): MNHEY, SMNVEV (reference sequence). The CDR3 spells CASSPGTSGYKETQYF. DNA for the CDR3: TGTGCCAGCAGTCCAGGGACTAGCGGGTATAAAGAGACCCAGTACTTC.

The V gene is TRBV29-1, the J gene TRBJ2-7; 9 bases fit TRBD1. Germline V CDR1 and CDR2: SQVTM, ANQGSEA. V was clipped by 6 bases and J by 4 bases; unmatched bases: 7. The CDR3 sequence is 13 residues long. Written as DNA, the CDR3 is TGCAGCGTCGGTTCGGGACAGGGATACGAGCAGTACTTC. This sequence encodes CSVGSGQGYEQYF.

The chain joins TRBV2 to TRBJ1-5, with D maybe TRBD1 (5 bases). The germline gives CDR1 SNHLY, CDR2 FYNNEI. The CDR3 runs to 13 residues. Trimming removed 7 bases at V and 2 bases at J, with 9 bases between. Here the CDR3 reads CASTVGGNQPQHF. DNA of the CDR3: TGTGCCAGCACAGTGGGGGGCAATCAGCCCCAGCATTTT.

Regarding this clone: With only one base between it and a far larger clone, this is likely a read error. The conserved phenylalanine or tryptophan is not found at the CDR3 terminus, so this likely reflects a read error. The chain has TRBV4-2 and TRBJ2-2; the D is unclear. V was shortened by 1 base and J by 5 bases, with 8 bases between the two germline ends. The CDR3 has 14 amino acids. Germline CDR1 and CDR2: LGHNA and YNFKEQ. The DNA for the CDR3 is TGTGCCAGCAGCCAAGGGCTGGAAACCGGGGAGCTGTTTTCT. It encodes CASSQGLETGELFS.

The J gene is TRBJ1-4, the V gene TRBV29-1, with TRBD1 matching 7 bases. After removal of 6 bases from V and 8 bases from J, the junction contained 12 bases not matched to a gene. Germline-derived CDR1 and CDR2 are SQVTM and ANQGSEA. CDR3 length: 14 amino acids. The chain's CDR3 is CSVRHRGWGEKLFF. CDR3 bases: TGCAGCGTCAGACACAGGGGATGGGGAGAAAAACTGTTTTTT.

The genes are TRBV4-1 and TRBJ1-1; TRBD1 agrees at 10 bases. Germline assignment: CDR1 MGHRA and CDR2 YSYEKL. V shed 7 bases, J shed 5 bases, and the junction held 7 bases outside the gene matches. CDR3 length equals 14 residues. CDR3 sequence (DNA): TGCGCCAGCATCGGACAGGGGGTTTTGACTGAAGCTTTCTTT. The encoded protein is CASIGQGVLTEAFF.

In the case of this clone: A far larger clone is only one base removed, so a read error is likely. The sample has other DNA sequences that encode this CDR3 too. J is TRBJ1-6 and V is TRBV27; D call uncertain. The CDR3 is made up of 14 amino acids. CDR1 is MNHEY and CDR2 is SMNVEV in the germline V gene (reference sequence). CDR3 residues: CASSYRQRNSPLHF. The CDR3, as DNA: TGCGCCAGCAGTTATAGGCAGCGCAATTCACCCCTCCACTTT.

This clone turned up a few times. This sequence joins TRBV4-1 and TRBJ1-1, with a possible D match to TRBD1 (5 bases). From germline, CDR1 is MGHRA and CDR2 YSYEKL. This CDR3 is 14 amino acids long. V lost 0 bases and J 3 bases, leaving 8 bases between the germline ends. The CDR3 is CASSQDIQDTEAFF. CDR3 sequence (DNA): TGCGCCAGCAGCCAAGATATACAGGACACTGAAGCTTTCTTT.

The chain is built from TRBV27 and TRBJ1-2; D gene uncertain. This CDR3 comprises 18 residues. Trimming cost V 4 bases and J 2 bases, with 23 bases left between them. Germline V CDR1 and CDR2: MNHEY, SMNVEV (reference sequence). The CDR3 spells CASSYFRGLDPKNYGYTF. CDR3 sequence (DNA): TGTGCCAGCAGTTACTTTCGTGGTTTAGACCCCAAGAACTATGGCTACACCTTC.

V gene TRBV11-2 combines with J gene TRBJ2-7, with 7 bases matching TRBD2. Germline lookup yields CDR1 SGHAT and CDR2 FQNNGV. V was clipped by 3 bases and J by 3 bases; unmatched bases: 5. This CDR3 has 14 amino acids. The CDR3 DNA reads as TGTGCCAGCAGCTTCAGCGGGACGGACTACGAGCAGTACTTC. Residues: CASSFSGTDYEQYF. Drawing the rest from reference TRBV11-2 and TRBJ2-7, the complete variable domain is EAGVAQSPRYKIIEKRQSVAFWCNPISGHATLYWYQQILGQGPKLLIQFQNNGVVDDSQLPKDRFSAERLKGVDSTLKIQPAKLEDSAVYLCASSFSGTDYEQYFGPGTRLTVT.

This clone has only one observation. This chain links TRBV10-3 with TRBJ2-1, with D hard to call. The CDR3 consists of 12 residues. Trimming took 11 bases from V and 6 from J, leaving 14 bases between them. The germline V gene encodes CDR1 ENHRY and CDR2 SYGVKD. The CDR3 DNA follows: TGTGCCGTCCAAGACCACACCAATGAGCAGTTCTTC. Residues: CAVQDHTNEQFF.

The chain employs TRBV7-9 and TRBJ2-2; 8 positions match TRBD2. Germline CDR1 reads SEHNR; CDR2 reads FQNEAQ (reference sequence). V was clipped by 5 bases and J by 7 bases; unmatched bases: 6. The CDR3 is made up of 14 amino acids. CDR3: CASSAGLAVGELFF. The CDR3 DNA reads as TGTGCCAGCAGCGCAGGACTAGCAGTCGGGGAGCTGTTTTTT.

The chain has TRBV28 and TRBJ2-7; D ambiguous. The CDR3 sequence is 16 residues long. The germline V gene encodes CDR1 MDHEN and CDR2 SYDVKM. V was trimmed by 0 bases and J by 1 base, leaving 13 bases between them. The CDR3 DNA sequence: TGTGCCAGCAGTTTATGGGGGTCTGGCCGATCCTACGAGCAGTACTTC. Encoded protein: CASSLWGSGRSYEQYF.

J is TRBJ1-2 and V is TRBV29-1, with TRBD1 matching 8 bases. The CDR3 covers 13 residues. Per the germline V gene, CDR1 is SQVTM and CDR2 is ANQGSEA. V lost 4 bases to trimming and J lost 2 bases; unmatched junction nucleotides: 3. CDR3 sequence: CSVAQGANYGYTF. The CDR3 nucleotides are TGCAGCGTTGCGCAGGGGGCGAACTATGGCTACACCTTC.

The chain employs TRBV28 and TRBJ2-7, with D perhaps matching TRBD2 (6 bases). V lost 7 bases, J lost 2 bases, and 12 bases lay in between. This CDR3 is built from 13 residues. The germline CDR1 and CDR2 sequences are MDHEN and SYDVKM. CDR3 sequence: CASIGTGAYEQYF. CDR3 DNA: TGTGCCAGCATCGGGACGGGAGCCTACGAGCAGTACTTC. Supplemented by reference TRBV28 and TRBJ2-7, the full variable domain reads DVKVTQSSRYLVKRTGEKVFLECVQDMDHENMFWYRQDPGLGLRLIYFSYDVKMKEKGDIPEGYSVSREKKERFSLILESASTNQTSMYLCASIGTGAYEQYFGPGTRLTVT.

V and J are TRBV27 and TRBJ1-4; possible D gene TRBD1, 5 bases. V was shortened by 3 bases and J by 7 bases, with 12 bases between the two germline ends. The CDR3 contains 14 residues. The germline V gene encodes CDR1 MNHEY and CDR2 SMNVEV (reference sequence). CDR3 in amino acids: CASSFAGMGEKLFF. As DNA, the CDR3 is TGTGCCAGCAGTTTTGCAGGGATGGGTGAAAAACTGTTTTTT.

On this clone: A far larger clone is one nucleotide away, so this likely arose from a read error. The gene calls are TRBV7-9 and TRBJ1-2, with D perhaps matching TRBD1 (5 bases). The CDR3 is 12 residues long. Trimming cost V 1 base and J 5 bases, with 5 bases left between them. CDR1 SEHNR and CDR2 FQNEAQ come from the germline V gene (reference sequence). CDR3 amino acids: CASSLGGYGYTF. As DNA, the CDR3 is TGTGCCAGCAGCTTAGGGGGGTATGGCTACACCTTC.

This chain uses TRBV10-2 with TRBJ2-7; 10 positions agree with TRBD2. The V segment lost 4 bases and the J segment 6 bases; nucleotides outside the gene matches: 3. The CDR3 sequence is 13 residues long. In germline, CDR1 is WSHSY, CDR2 SAAADI. The chain's CDR3 is CASSVSSGSEQYF. The CDR3 DNA reads TGCGCCAGCAGTGTTTCTAGCGGGAGCGAGCAGTACTTC.

This chain links TRBV13 with TRBJ1-1, with 9 bases aligning to TRBD1. CDR1 is PRHDT, CDR2 FYEKMQ, per germline (reference sequence). With 5 bases clipped from V and 1 base from J, the junction kept 14 bases outside the gene matches. This CDR3 comprises 18 residues. The CDR3 loop is CASSEPMTGGIGNTEAFF. CDR3 sequence (DNA): TGTGCCAGCAGCGAACCCATGACAGGGGGTATCGGGAACACTGAAGCTTTCTTT.